The 29 T cell receptor beta chains listed next were all sequenced from one sample in a study of blood T cell repertoires in COVID-19. Measured with immunoSEQ multiplex PCR; TCRdb has only the in-frame clones, and not every one. The data hold more than 300,000 clones, with 89% observed a single time. The sequencing sample was made of peripheral blood. The receptors were gathered from a man between 18 and 29 years old who had recovered from COVID-19.

The V call is TRBV4-1, the J call TRBJ1-6; TRBD1 aligns across 8 bases. The CDR3 covers 16 residues. The ends lost 4 bases at V and 1 base at J; junction bases unmatched: 3. Germline V gives CDR1 MGHRA, CDR2 YSYEKL. The CDR3 spells CASSPRQGSYNSPLHF. The CDR3 DNA reads TGCGCCAGCAGCCCACGACAGGGGTCCTATAATTCACCCCTCCACTTT.

The chain couples TRBV19 to TRBJ2-1; TRBD2 matches at 10 bases. Germline values: CDR1 LNHDA, CDR2 SQIVND (reference sequence). This CDR3 contains 16 residues. V trimming: 7 bases; J trimming: 3 bases; junction bases outside the gene matches: 9. CDR3 DNA: TGTGCCAGTAAACCTAGCGGGGGCCTATTCTACAATGAGCAGTTCTTC. This codes for CASKPSGGLFYNEQFF.

This clone was detected once. The chain combines TRBV4-3 with TRBJ2-2; TRBD2 might be the D (6 bases). Germline V gene sequence: CDR1 LGHNA, CDR2 YSLEER. V was shortened by 1 base and J by 5 bases, with 20 bases between the two germline ends. The CDR3 consists of 18 residues. The CDR3 nucleotides are TGCGCCAGCAGCCAAGTCTCCGGGGGACCGATGGGAACCGGGGAGCTGTTTTTT. Translated, it gives CASSQVSGGPMGTGELFF.

The genes are TRBV19 and TRBJ2-1; D gene uncertain. The V gene lost 2 bases and the J gene lost 4 bases, with 6 bases spanning the gap. The germline V gene has CDR1 LNHDA and CDR2 SQIVND (reference sequence). This CDR3 has 13 residues. The DNA of the CDR3 is TGTGCCAGTAGTATAAACGGTTACAATGAGCAGTTCTTC. Encoded protein: CASSINGYNEQFF.

The chain recombines TRBV6-5 with TRBJ2-7; 10 bases align to TRBD2. Germline CDR1 reads MNHEY; CDR2 reads SVGAGI. Trimming took 0 bases from V and 3 from J; bases not matched to a gene: 5. The CDR3 is made up of 16 amino acids. CDR3 bases: TGTGCCAGCAGTTACTCGACTAGCGGGCGCATCTACGAGCAGTACTTC. Translated, it gives CASSYSTSGRIYEQYF.

This chain uses TRBV18 with TRBJ1-1; 8 positions agree with TRBD1. Trimming took 6 bases from V and 4 from J; bases not matched to a gene: 4. The germline gives CDR1 KGHSH, CDR2 LQKENI. The CDR3 is made up of 13 amino acids. Here the CDR3 reads CASSIQGGTEAFF. The CDR3 coding sequence is TGTGCCAGCTCGATACAGGGGGGCACTGAAGCTTTCTTT.

The table lists this clone with a few counts. The J gene is TRBJ2-7, the V gene TRBV29-1; D is perhaps TRBD1 (6 bases). The CDR3 totals 14 residues. Trimming stripped 7 bases from V and 3 bases from J, with 19 bases between. Germline CDR1 is SQVTM and CDR2 is ANQGSEA. The CDR3, as DNA: TGCAGCGGCTTAGGACAGCTAGGGGACTACGAGCAGTACTTC. As protein: CSGLGQLGDYEQYF.

The rearrangement links TRBV27 to TRBJ2-2, with D possibly TRBD1 on 6 matching bases. Per germline, CDR1 MNHEY and CDR2 SMNVEV (reference sequence). This CDR3 region has 13 residues. V was cut by 3 bases and J by 6 bases, with 8 bases left in between. The CDR3 protein is CASSFQGSGELFF. Here the CDR3 DNA reads TGTGCCAGCAGTTTCCAGGGGTCCGGGGAGCTGTTTTTT.

V gene TRBV6-5 combines with J gene TRBJ1-3; D is unresolved. V lost 0 bases to trimming and J lost 1 base, with 7 bases between them. The CDR3 covers 15 residues. Per germline, CDR1 MNHEY and CDR2 SVGAGI. This CDR3 reads CASSYSGVSGNTIYF. As DNA, the CDR3 is TGTGCCAGCAGTTACTCGGGAGTTTCTGGAAACACCATATATTTT.

This chain uses TRBV7-3 with TRBJ2-2; TRBD1 aligns across 8 bases. The CDR3 totals 15 residues. V shed 4 bases, J shed 6 bases, and the junction held 7 bases outside the gene matches. Looked up from germline, CDR1 is SGHTA and CDR2 is FQGTGA. CDR3 sequence (DNA): TGTGCCAGCAGCTCAGGACAGGGTTCCCCCGGGGAGCTGTTTTTT. This encodes CASSSGQGSPGELFF.

The V gene is TRBV25-1, the J gene TRBJ1-2; 8 bases match TRBD1. This CDR3 is 14 amino acids long. The ends lost 4 bases at V and 4 bases at J; junction bases unmatched: 5. CDR1 MGHDK and CDR2 SYGVNS come from the germline V gene. The CDR3 bases are TGTGCCAGCAGTGCCAGGGGGCTCGGCTATGGCTACACCTTC. This codes for CASSARGLGYGYTF.

This chain's CDR3 is CASSRLDRDTEAFF. The CDR3 DNA reads TGCGCCAGCAGTCGATTGGACAGGGACACTGAAGCTTTCTTT. The chain links TRBV23-1 to TRBJ1-1, with TRBD1 matching over 8 bases. TRBV23-1 is designated an ORF whose function remains uncertain. The CDR3 is made up of 14 amino acids. V shed 4 bases and J 3 bases; nucleotides not matched to a gene: 4.

A word on this clone: Other DNA sequences in the same sample also yield this CDR3. The CDR3 region has the DNA TGTGCCAGCAGCTTGGCGGGGGGGCCGGCCGATACGCAGTATTTT. This codes for CASSLAGGPADTQYF. The gene calls are TRBV5-4 and TRBJ2-3; 8 nucleotides align to TRBD2. The CDR3 is 15 amino acids. V lost 0 bases to trimming and J lost 6 bases; unmatched junction nucleotides: 6. The germline V gene encodes CDR1 SGHNT and CDR2 YYREEE (reference sequence).

V usage is TRBV7-8 and J usage is TRBJ1-6, with a tentative D call TRBD1 (5 bases). V lost 2 bases to trimming and J lost 5 bases, with 13 bases between them. CDR3 size: 16 residues. The V gene's germline CDR1 is SGHVS and CDR2 FQNEAQ. The CDR3 region has the DNA TGTGCCAGCAGCTTACAGGGCCCGGTCAATAATTCACCCCTCCACTTT. Translated: CASSLQGPVNNSPLHF.

The V and J genes are TRBV5-1 and TRBJ1-3; 7 bases align to TRBD1. The CDR3 has 14 residues. CDR1 is SGHRS and CDR2 is YFSETQ in the germline V gene. V lost 0 bases to trimming and J lost 7 bases; unmatched junction nucleotides: 4. The CDR3 here is CASSLGDSMNTIYF. CDR3 nucleotide sequence: TGCGCCAGCAGCTTGGGGGACAGTATGAACACCATATATTTT. The full variable domain, its missing parts supplied by reference TRBV5-1 and TRBJ1-3, is KAGVTQTPRYLIKTRGQQVTLSCSPISGHRSVSWYQQTPGQGLQFLFEYFSETQRNKGNFPGRFSGRQFSNSRSEMNVSTLELGDSALYLCASSLGDSMNTIYFGEGSWLTVV.

This clone was seen ten or more times. J is TRBJ1-6 and V is TRBV19, with 10 bases fitting TRBD1. V was pared by 1 base and J by 10 bases, with 4 bases of the junction left unmatched. The CDR3 spans 15 residues. The germline V gene has CDR1 LNHDA and CDR2 SQIVND (reference sequence). CDR3 loop: CASSIGGTGESPLHF. The CDR3, as DNA: TGTGCCAGTAGTATAGGAGGGACAGGGGAATCACCCCTCCACTTT.

The chain links TRBV30 to TRBJ1-4; TRBD1 aligns across 10 bases. Germline assignment: CDR1 GTSNPN and CDR2 SVGIG (reference sequence). V lost 2 bases, J lost 3 bases, and 9 bases stayed unmatched. There are 17 residues in the CDR3. The CDR3 spells CAWSSHGGQGANEKLFF. As DNA, the CDR3 is TGTGCCTGGAGTTCCCACGGCGGACAGGGGGCTAATGAAAAACTGTTTTTT.

The chain carries TRBV3-1 (or the pseudogene TRBV3-2) and TRBJ2-3; D is possibly TRBD2 (6 bases). The CDR3 has 15 residues. The V end was cut by 4 bases, the J end by 6 bases, with 17 bases between. Germline loops: CDR1 LGHDT, CDR2 YNNKEL (reference sequence). Written as DNA, the CDR3 is TGTGCCAGCAGCCTTGGGAGGCTCCAGAGCGATACGCAGTATTTT. It yields the protein CASSLGRLQSDTQYF.

The chain is built from TRBV7-9 and TRBJ2-5; 8 nucleotides align to TRBD2. V shed 7 bases, J shed 5 bases, and the junction held 6 bases outside the gene matches. CDR3 length: 13 residues. CDR1 SEHNR and CDR2 FQNEAQ come from the germline V gene (reference sequence). CDR3 nucleotide sequence: TGTGCCAGCACGCCGAGCGGGAGCGAGACCCAGTACTTC. Its protein product is CASTPSGSETQYF.

The chain joins TRBV5-1 to TRBJ2-2; a possible D gene is TRBD2 (6 bases). The V end lost 4 bases, the J end lost 5 bases, and 12 bases lay between the germline ends. The CDR3 covers 14 residues. CDR1 is SGHRS, CDR2 YFSETQ, per germline. The chain's CDR3 is CASSSTAGTGELFF. In DNA form, the CDR3 reads TGCGCCAGCAGCAGTACGGCGGGGACCGGGGAGCTGTTTTTT.

The rearrangement links TRBV15 to TRBJ1-2, with a tentative D call TRBD1 (5 bases). Trimming cost V 3 bases and J 4 bases, with 9 bases left between them. Germline V gene data show CDR1 as LNHNV and CDR2 as YYDKDF (reference sequence). The CDR3 consists of 13 residues. CDR3 coding DNA: TGTGCCACCAGCAGGGGGGGACTCTATGGCTACACCTTC. Protein product: CATSRGGLYGYTF.

Remarks on this clone: The sample has other DNA sequences that encode this CDR3 too. The chain has TRBV5-1 and TRBJ2-2, with TRBD1 matching 7 bases. Germline CDR1 and CDR2: SGHRS and YFSETQ. This CDR3 has 15 amino acids. V dropped 0 bases and J dropped 1; count of bases not matched to a gene: 0. CDR3: CASSLGTGNTGELFF. CDR3 DNA: TGCGCCAGCAGCTTGGGGACAGGGAACACCGGGGAGCTGTTTTTT.

The chain is built from TRBV27 and TRBJ1-1; 9 nucleotides align to TRBD1. The germline CDR1 and CDR2 sequences are MNHEY and SMNVEV (reference sequence). J lost 1 base, V lost 3 bases, and 12 bases had no gene match. This CDR3 region has 18 residues. Written as DNA, the CDR3 is TGTGCCAGCAGTTTTTTCCCGGACAGGGGTCCCCAGAACACTGAAGCTTTCTTT. This translates into CASSFFPDRGPQNTEAFF.

V is TRBV5-1 and J is TRBJ1-1; 7 bases fit TRBD1. Germline lookup yields CDR1 SGHRS and CDR2 YFSETQ. The length of the CDR3 is 14 residues. Trimming cost V 4 bases and J 2 bases; bases outside gene matches: 5. CDR3 DNA: TGCGCCAGCAGCCCCGGACAGGAAAACACTGAAGCTTTCTTT. Translated: CASSPGQENTEAFF.

The chain has TRBV18 and TRBJ1-3; the D is unclear. In germline, CDR1 is KGHSH, CDR2 LQKENI. There are 17 residues in the CDR3. With 0 bases removed from V and 0 bases from J, the gap between germline ends came to 12 bases. DNA for the CDR3: TGTGCCAGCTCACCACCGGTAATGAGTACCTCTGGAAACACCATATATTTT. It codes for CASSPPVMSTSGNTIYF.

V and J are TRBV20-1 and TRBJ1-1; D ambiguous. The CDR3 sequence is 12 residues long. The V and J ends lost 3 bases and 5 bases respectively, with 10 bases between them. Germline-derived CDR1 and CDR2 are DFQATT and SNEGSKA (reference sequence). CDR3 loop: CSASRGLTEAFF. For the CDR3, the DNA is TGCAGTGCTAGTCGAGGTTTGACTGAAGCTTTCTTT.

A remark on this clone: In the same sample, other DNA sequences code for this CDR3. The V call is TRBV7-9, the J call TRBJ2-1; 10 bases match TRBD2. The CDR3 runs 13 residues. Trimming took 1 base from V and 9 from J; bases not matched to a gene: 0. CDR1 is SEHNR and CDR2 is FQNEAQ in the germline V gene (reference sequence). CDR3 nucleotides: TGTGCCAGCAGCTTAGGACTAGCGGGTGAGCAGTTCTTC. Translation gives CASSLGLAGEQFF.

The rearrangement uses TRBV11-2 and TRBJ1-2, with 8 bases aligning to TRBD1. Germline loops: CDR1 SGHAT, CDR2 FQNNGV. Trimming cost V 5 bases and J 0 bases; bases outside gene matches: 5. The length of the CDR3 is 15 residues. In DNA form, the CDR3 reads TGTGCCAGCAGCCCCGGACAGGGCGCTAACTATGGCTACACCTTC. Translation: CASSPGQGANYGYTF. The variable domain in full, with the rest retrieved from reference TRBV11-2 and TRBJ1-2, is EAGVAQSPRYKIIEKRQSVAFWCNPISGHATLYWYQQILGQGPKLLIQFQNNGVVDDSQLPKDRFSAERLKGVDSTLKIQPAKLEDSAVYLCASSPGQGANYGYTFGSGTRLTVV.

The chain combines TRBV9 with TRBJ2-7; 8 nucleotides agree with TRBD2. Germline V lookup: CDR1 SGDLS, CDR2 YYNGEE. This CDR3 contains 20 residues. V lost 5 bases to trimming and J lost 0 bases; unmatched junction nucleotides: 22. The CDR3 sequence is CASSPQAWSSGVRSSYEQYF. In DNA form, the CDR3 reads TGTGCCAGCAGTCCTCAAGCGTGGAGTAGCGGGGTCAGGAGCTCCTACGAGCAGTACTTC.